The 20 T cell receptor beta chains below come from one sample, sequenced in a study of shared clonotypes between healthy human individuals. Only in-frame clones appear in the TCRdb table, and some are missing; sequencing was by immunoSEQ multiplex PCR. This sample has some 480,000 clones; around 79% occur once, and the top ten carry roughly 12%. The sample consisted of PBMCs. These receptors originate from a woman aged 40 to 50 in good health. Some clones in this sample may be carry-over from other donors' samples.

The chain has TRBV7-2 and TRBJ1-5; a possible D gene is TRBD1 (6 bases). The V end was cut by 6 bases, the J end by 6 bases, with 15 bases between. Germline CDR1 SGHTA, CDR2 FQGNSA. The CDR3 covers 14 residues. CDR3 protein: CASSPNRAGQPQHF. The CDR3, as DNA: TGTGCCAGCAGTCCAAACAGGGCGGGTCAGCCCCAGCATTTT.

The chain combines TRBV5-4 with TRBJ1-4; D gene unclear. Looked up from germline, CDR1 is SGHNT and CDR2 is YYREEE (reference sequence). Trimming took off 5 bases at V and 13 bases at J, with 24 bases between the two ends. The CDR3 contains 15 residues. The CDR3 here is CASSFGSGSNVGLFF. The CDR3, as DNA: TGTGCCAGCAGTTTTGGGTCGGGGTCCAATGTTGGACTGTTTTTT.

This clone was seen just once. J is TRBJ2-5 and V is TRBV5-6, with TRBD1 as a possible D gene (6 bases). CDR1 is SGHDT, CDR2 YYEEEE, per germline. V lost 1 base, J lost 5 bases, and 15 bases lay in between. The CDR3 sequence is 15 residues long. The chain's CDR3 is CASSLLQGTGETQYF. CDR3 nucleotides: TGTGCCAGCAGCTTGTTACAGGGTACCGGGGAGACCCAGTACTTC. Full variable domain (missing parts from reference TRBV5-6 and TRBJ2-5): DAGVTQSPTHLIKTRGQQVTLRCSPKSGHDTVSWYQQALGQGPQFIFQYYEEEERQRGNFPDRFSGHQFPNYSSELNVNALLLGDSALYLCASSLLQGTGETQYFGPGTRLLVL.

The chain links TRBV7-2 to TRBJ1-5; no clear D gene. Trimming left V 5 bases short and J 4 bases short, with 9 bases between. In germline, CDR1 is SGHTA, CDR2 FQGNSA. The CDR3 has 13 amino acids. The CDR3 loop is CASSVGDNQPQHF. DNA for the CDR3: TGTGCCAGCAGCGTAGGTGATAATCAGCCCCAGCATTTT.

In this sample, this clone turned up once. V and J are TRBV6-4 and TRBJ2-1, with TRBD2 matching 12 bases. The CDR3 extends over 15 amino acids. Looked up from germline, CDR1 is MRHNA and CDR2 is SNTAGT. Trimming at V came to 5 bases and at J to 4 bases, leaving 3 bases not matched to a gene. The CDR3 is CASSRLAGGYNEQFF. The DNA for the CDR3 is TGTGCCAGCAGTCGGCTAGCGGGAGGGTACAATGAGCAGTTCTTC.

The chain is built from TRBV30 and TRBJ2-7; 9 bases line up with TRBD1. Germline assignment: CDR1 GTSNPN and CDR2 SVGIG (reference sequence). CDR3 size: 14 residues. Losses at the gene ends were 0 bases for V and 3 bases for J; bases not matched to a gene: 3. This CDR3 is CAWSVGDRVYEQYF. CDR3 in DNA: TGTGCCTGGAGTGTAGGGGACAGGGTCTACGAGCAGTACTTC.

The chain employs TRBV29-1 and TRBJ2-5; 11 nucleotides align to TRBD1. The DNA matches TRBJ2-7 better at its end, which makes the J call doubtful. This CDR3 comprises 14 residues. Germline CDR1 SQVTM, CDR2 ANQGSEA. The CDR3 DNA is TGCAGCGTCCAGAGGGGACAGGGGGCCTACGAGCAGTACTTC. This translates into CSVQRGQGAYEQYF.

As DNA, the CDR3 is TGTGCCAGCAGCCCCTTGGGAGGGAATACAGATACGCAGTATTTT. This sequence encodes CASSPLGGNTDTQYF. This chain connects TRBV9 to TRBJ2-3; TRBD2 agrees at 7 bases. Germline values: CDR1 SGDLS, CDR2 YYNGEE. The V segment lost 4 bases and the J segment 3 bases; nucleotides outside the gene matches: 8. This CDR3 has 15 residues.

This chain links TRBV27 with TRBJ1-2, with D tentatively TRBD1 (6 bases). Germline CDR1 MNHEY, CDR2 SMNVEV (reference sequence). The CDR3 extends over 14 amino acids. Trimming stripped 6 bases from V and 2 bases from J, with 13 bases between. CDR3 protein: CASSPDRLNYGYTF. The CDR3 DNA reads as TGTGCCAGCAGCCCCGACAGGTTAAACTATGGCTACACCTTC.

The chain couples TRBV20-1 to TRBJ2-7; D is uncertain. This CDR3 region has 11 residues. CDR1 DFQATT and CDR2 SNEGSKA come from the germline V gene (reference sequence). Trimming removed 4 bases from V and 0 bases from J, with 4 bases in between. The CDR3 nucleotides are TGCAGTGCTATGGCCTCCTACGAGCAGTACTTC. It translates to CSAMASYEQYF.

This clone was picked up one time. The rearrangement uses TRBV28 and TRBJ2-7; 12 bases line up with TRBD2. Germline loops: CDR1 MDHEN, CDR2 SYDVKM. This CDR3 has 18 amino acids. Trimming removed 4 bases from V and 0 bases from J; junction bases left unmatched: 10. The CDR3 spells CASSWSPSGRASSYEQYF. For the CDR3, the DNA is TGTGCCAGCAGTTGGAGTCCTAGCGGGAGGGCGAGCTCCTACGAGCAGTACTTC.

The chain combines TRBV12-1 with TRBJ2-1. TRBV12-1 is labeled a pseudogene. This CDR3 contains 14 residues. This chain's CDR3 is CASSSQARNNEQFF. CDR3 DNA sequence: TGTGCCAGCAGCTCACAAGCCCGTAACAATGAGCAGTTCTTC.

The rearrangement joins TRBV2 to TRBJ2-7; D is perhaps TRBD1 or TRBD2 (5 bases each). Germline V lookup: CDR1 SNHLY, CDR2 FYNNEI. This CDR3 region has 12 residues. Trimming left V 6 bases short and J 5 bases short, with 11 bases between. The CDR3 spells CASRGPGDEQYF. CDR3 DNA sequence: TGTGCCAGCAGGGGACCCGGGGACGAGCAGTACTTC.

The chain couples TRBV28 to TRBJ2-5, with D perhaps TRBD1 or TRBD2 (5 bases each). Per the germline V gene, CDR1 is MDHEN and CDR2 is SYDVKM. V dropped 5 bases and J dropped 1 base, with 11 bases sitting between them. The CDR3 has 14 amino acids. DNA for the CDR3: TGTGCCAGCAGTCGGGCCGGGACCCAAGAGACCCAGTACTTC. Residues: CASSRAGTQETQYF.

The chain joins TRBV30 to TRBJ2-7; the D gene is possibly TRBD1 (6 bases). Trimming pared 2 bases from V and 7 bases from J, leaving 15 bases between. Looked up from germline, CDR1 is GTSNPN and CDR2 is SVGIG (reference sequence). The CDR3 is made up of 13 amino acids. The CDR3 loop reads CAWSLGAGVEQYF. CDR3 nucleotide sequence: TGTGCCTGGAGTTTGGGTGCAGGGGTTGAGCAGTACTTC.

V is TRBV27 and J is TRBJ1-2; D not certain. Germline loops: CDR1 MNHEY, CDR2 SMNVEV (reference sequence). Trimming cost V 7 bases and J 1 base, with 19 bases left between them. There are 16 residues in the CDR3. The CDR3, as DNA: TGTGCCAGCACCCCGTTGGGAGGGTTAATTAACTATGGCTACACCTTC. It specifies CASTPLGGLINYGYTF.

This clone was seen just once. The rearrangement joins TRBV9 to TRBJ1-2, with 7 bases identical to TRBD1. J gave up 7 bases and V 0 bases, and 9 bases lay outside the gene matches. Per the germline V gene, CDR1 is SGDLS and CDR2 is YYNGEE. CDR3 size: 15 residues. The CDR3 sequence is CASSVAKGAISGYTF. CDR3 DNA sequence: TGTGCCAGCAGCGTAGCTAAGGGGGCCATTTCTGGCTACACCTTC.

To note about this clone: Given a much more abundant clone one base away, this may be a read error. The chain combines TRBV7-9 with TRBJ2-2; TRBD2 might be the D (5 bases). This CDR3 has 14 residues. Germline CDR1 SEHNR, CDR2 FQNEAQ (reference sequence). The chain's CDR3 is CASTPRGYTGELLF. The CDR3 DNA follows: TGTGCCAGCACCCCGCGTGGTTACACCGGGGAGCTGCTTTTT.

V and J are TRBV2 and TRBJ2-3; either TRBD1 or TRBD2 may supply D (6 bases each). There are 14 residues in the CDR3. Per the germline V gene, CDR1 is SNHLY and CDR2 is FYNNEI. The V gene lost 6 bases and the J gene lost 1 base, with 11 bases spanning the gap. The CDR3 bases are TGTGCCAGCAGAAAGGGGGAGGGCACAGATACGCAGTATTTT. Its protein is CASRKGEGTDTQYF.

This clone was recorded a few times. The chain employs TRBV5-6 and TRBJ2-1; 16 nucleotides agree with TRBD2. This CDR3 has 15 residues. Trimming removed 4 bases from V and 10 bases from J; junction bases left unmatched: 5. From germline, CDR1 is SGHDT and CDR2 YYEEEE. This chain's CDR3 is CASSTGLAGGHEQFF. The CDR3 region has the DNA TGTGCCAGCAGCACGGGACTAGCGGGAGGGCACGAGCAGTTCTTC.